This T cell receptor beta chain derives from a study of blood T cell repertoires in COVID-19. Germline trimming cut 5 bases from V and 1 base from J; bases unmatched to any gene: 4. The length of the CDR3 is 14 residues. Germline CDR1 and CDR2: MNHEY and SMNVEV (reference sequence). Clones were sequenced by immunoSEQ multiplex PCR, and TCRdb holds only the in-frame ones, with some missing. The data contain 250,000 or so clones, roughly 86% of them singletons. The sequence came from a man between 40 and 49 years old with active or convalescent COVID-19. The genes are TRBV27 and TRBJ2-5; 7 positions agree with TRBD1. The source material was peripheral blood. CDR3 in DNA: TGTGCCAGCAGTAAGACAGGGATCCAAGAGACCCAGTACTTC. This sequence encodes CASSKTGIQETQYF.